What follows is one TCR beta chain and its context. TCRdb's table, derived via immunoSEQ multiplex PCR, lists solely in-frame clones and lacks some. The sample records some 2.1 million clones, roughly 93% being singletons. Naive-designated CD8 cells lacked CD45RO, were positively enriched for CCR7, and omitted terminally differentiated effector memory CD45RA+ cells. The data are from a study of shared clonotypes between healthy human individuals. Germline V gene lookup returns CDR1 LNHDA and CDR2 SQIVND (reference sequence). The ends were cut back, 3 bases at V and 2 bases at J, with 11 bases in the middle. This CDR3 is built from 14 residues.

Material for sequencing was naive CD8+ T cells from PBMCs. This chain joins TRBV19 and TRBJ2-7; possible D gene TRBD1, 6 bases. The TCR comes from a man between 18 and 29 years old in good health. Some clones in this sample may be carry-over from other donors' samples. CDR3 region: CASSISGQTYEQYF. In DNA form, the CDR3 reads TGTGCCAGTAGTATCTCCGGACAGACCTACGAGCAGTACTTC.